The 20 T cell receptor beta chains below come from one sample, sequenced in a study of blood T cell repertoires in COVID-19. Sequenced by immunoSEQ multiplex PCR; TCRdb stores in-frame clones only, minus some. The table shows roughly 320,000 clones, with 85% occurring only once. The sequencing input was peripheral blood. The receptors were sampled from a human donor in a cohort sampled during active COVID-19.

This chain joins TRBV7-3 and TRBJ2-1; a possible D gene is TRBD1 (6 bases). Germline loops: CDR1 SGHTA, CDR2 FQGTGA. The CDR3 loop spans 13 amino acids. Deletions cut 4 bases from V and 5 bases from J, with 9 bases between. The CDR3 loop reads CASSSQGHNEQFF. DNA of the CDR3: TGTGCCAGCAGCTCACAGGGTCACAATGAGCAGTTCTTC.

This clone was counted once. The chain employs TRBV7-3 and TRBJ2-1, with 7 bases identical to TRBD1. V lost 4 bases, J lost 0 bases, and 6 bases stayed unmatched. Germline CDR1 SGHTA, CDR2 FQGTGA. The CDR3 extends over 16 amino acids. The CDR3 DNA reads as TGTGCCAGCAGCTGGGACAGAAGCAGCTCCTACAATGAGCAGTTCTTC. It codes for CASSWDRSSSYNEQFF.

J is TRBJ1-2 and V is TRBV30; TRBD1 is a possible D gene (6 bases). CDR3 length: 12 amino acids. Trimming took 1 base from V and 3 from J, leaving 6 bases between them. The germline CDR1 and CDR2 sequences are GTSNPN and SVGIG (reference sequence). The CDR3 reads CAWSGTDYGYTF. CDR3 coding DNA: TGTGCCTGGAGTGGGACAGACTATGGCTACACCTTC.

This chain connects TRBV2 to TRBJ1-2; D is possibly TRBD1 (6 bases). The germline V and J ends were trimmed by 6 bases and 3 bases, with 14 bases remaining between them. This CDR3 region has 14 residues. The germline CDR1 and CDR2 sequences are SNHLY and FYNNEI. The CDR3 coding sequence is TGTGCCAGCAGCGAACGGGGGGCGGACTATGGCTACACCTTC. Its translation is CASSERGADYGYTF.

This clone came up once. The chain couples TRBV4-1 to TRBJ1-3; TRBD1 agrees at 9 bases. V was pared by 4 bases and J by 4 bases, with 11 bases of the junction left unmatched. Germline CDR1 and CDR2: MGHRA and YSYEKL. The CDR3 has 17 amino acids. CDR3: CASSPRDRELSGNTIYF. CDR3 nucleotide sequence: TGCGCCAGCAGCCCCCGGGACAGGGAGCTTTCCGGAAACACCATATATTTT.

The chain links TRBV7-9 to TRBJ1-4; D gene ambiguous. Trimming took off 1 base at V and 4 bases at J, with 7 bases between the two ends. There are 14 residues in the CDR3. CDR1 and CDR2 from the germline V gene are SEHNR and FQNEAQ (reference sequence). DNA for the CDR3: TGTGCCAGCAGCTTAGTACAGCTTAATGAAAAACTGTTTTTT. Residues: CASSLVQLNEKLFF.

This chain links TRBV7-9 with TRBJ2-2; perhaps TRBD1 as D (6 bases). The V gene lost 4 bases and the J gene lost 1 base, with 10 bases spanning the gap. The CDR3 is 15 amino acids. Germline V CDR1 and CDR2: SEHNR, FQNEAQ (reference sequence). CDR3 sequence reads: CASSSPGQNTGELFF. CDR3 DNA sequence: TGTGCCAGCAGCTCCCCGGGACAGAACACCGGGGAGCTGTTTTTT.

J is TRBJ1-1 and V is TRBV2; no firm D call. Germline V gene sequence: CDR1 SNHLY, CDR2 FYNNEI. The CDR3 spans 14 residues. Trimming took 3 bases from V and 1 from J, leaving 9 bases between them. The CDR3 region is CASSERGGNTEAFF. CDR3 nucleotides: TGTGCCAGCAGTGAGCGCGGAGGGAACACTGAAGCTTTCTTT.

This chain joins TRBV29-1 and TRBJ2-7, with 8 bases lining up with TRBD2. Trimming cost V 5 bases and J 5 bases; bases outside gene matches: 8. The CDR3 totals 13 residues. CDR1 SQVTM and CDR2 ANQGSEA come from the germline V gene. This CDR3 reads CSVWSGGGDEQYF. Here the CDR3 DNA reads TGCAGCGTTTGGAGCGGGGGAGGAGACGAGCAGTACTTC.

This clone showed up just once. The chain is built from TRBV18 and TRBJ1-1, with 8 bases lining up with TRBD1. CDR3 size: 17 residues. V shed 0 bases and J 1 base; nucleotides not matched to a gene: 7. Looked up from germline, CDR1 is KGHSH and CDR2 is LQKENI. Written as DNA, the CDR3 is TGTGCCAGCTCACCACCCTGGACAGGGAGAGGGAACACTGAAGCTTTCTTT. Translated, it gives CASSPPWTGRGNTEAFF.

CDR3 sequence reads: CASSRRKSGDYNEQFF. The CDR3 DNA follows: TGCGCCAGCAGCAGACGAAAGAGCGGGGATTACAATGAGCAGTTCTTC. The chain employs TRBV5-1 and TRBJ2-1, with 7 bases lining up with TRBD2. J lost 4 bases, V lost 4 bases, and 11 bases had no gene match. Germline-derived CDR1 and CDR2 are SGHRS and YFSETQ. CDR3 length equals 16 residues.

The chain combines TRBV6-4 with TRBJ2-7; 10 bases line up with TRBD1. With 5 bases clipped from V and 5 bases from J, the junction kept 6 bases outside the gene matches. This CDR3 has 14 residues. In germline, CDR1 is MRHNA, CDR2 SNTAGT. For the CDR3, the DNA is TGTGCCAGCAGTCATGGACAGGGGGTCCACGAGCAGTACTTC. It translates to CASSHGQGVHEQYF.

This clone showed up just once. The rearrangement links TRBV6-5 to TRBJ2-1; D is perhaps TRBD2 (7 bases). Per germline, CDR1 MNHEY and CDR2 SVGAGI. Trimming removed 7 bases from V and 9 bases from J, with 13 bases in between. This CDR3 is built from 12 residues. Written as DNA, the CDR3 is TGTGCCAGCATGGGGGGGCTGGCTGAGCAGTTCTTC. It specifies CASMGGLAEQFF.

This chain joins TRBV6-5 and TRBJ1-1; the D gene is possibly TRBD1 (5 bases). The germline V gene encodes CDR1 MNHEY and CDR2 SVGAGI. Trimming left V 6 bases short and J 7 bases short, with 9 bases between. The CDR3 has 11 amino acids. The CDR3: CASRRQLEAFF. The CDR3 DNA is TGTGCCAGCAGGCGACAGCTTGAAGCTTTCTTT.

This clone appeared a single time. The chain is built from TRBV5-1 and TRBJ2-3; D is uncertain. This CDR3 contains 14 residues. Between the trimmed V and J ends, which lost 4 bases and 4 bases, there was a span of 13 bases. CDR1 is SGHRS, CDR2 YFSETQ, per germline. The CDR3 region is CASSETPAADTQYF. The CDR3 DNA is TGCGCCAGCAGCGAGACTCCGGCAGCAGATACGCAGTATTTT.

This clone occurred many times. The chain combines TRBV5-4 with TRBJ2-7; possibly TRBD2 for D (6 bases). Trimming shortened V by 3 bases and J by 6 bases, and 25 bases separated the two germline ends. The CDR3 runs 17 residues. The germline gives CDR1 SGHNT, CDR2 YYREEE (reference sequence). The chain's CDR3 is CASSYTTLGTRAIEQYF. The DNA of the CDR3 is TGTGCCAGCAGCTACACTACCCTCGGGACTCGAGCCATCGAGCAGTACTTC.

The chain joins TRBV7-2 to TRBJ1-1; D ambiguous. The ends were cut back, 1 base at V and 7 bases at J, with 13 bases in the middle. Per the germline V gene, CDR1 is SGHTA and CDR2 is FQGNSA. The CDR3 totals 14 residues. CDR3 amino acids: CASSLGGSAGEAFF. The CDR3 nucleotides read TGTGCCAGCAGCTTAGGTGGCTCAGCGGGTGAAGCTTTCTTT.

V gene TRBV12-3 or TRBV12-4 combines with J gene TRBJ2-1; TRBD1 might be the D (5 bases). The CDR3 sequence is 13 residues long. V gave up 9 bases and J gave up 0 bases, with 9 bases separating them. The CDR3 is CASQQDSYNEQFF. CDR3 sequence (DNA): TGTGCCAGTCAACAGGACTCCTACAATGAGCAGTTCTTC.

In its sample, this clone was seen a few times. The chain joins TRBV2 to TRBJ1-2; D uncertain. The CDR3 runs to 12 residues. Germline V gives CDR1 SNHLY, CDR2 FYNNEI. V was trimmed by 4 bases and J by 6 bases, leaving 9 bases between them. CDR3 nucleotides: TGTGCCAGCAGTGTCCCACCGGATGGCTACACCTTC. Its translation is CASSVPPDGYTF.

This rearrangement joins TRBV7-9 to TRBJ2-7; TRBD1 matches at 10 bases. From germline, CDR1 is SEHNR and CDR2 FQNEAQ (reference sequence). J lost 2 bases, V lost 3 bases, and 4 bases had no gene match. The length of the CDR3 is 15 residues. CDR3 protein: CASSLTGTGAYEQYF. The DNA for the CDR3 is TGTGCCAGCAGCTTGACCGGGACAGGGGCCTACGAGCAGTACTTC.